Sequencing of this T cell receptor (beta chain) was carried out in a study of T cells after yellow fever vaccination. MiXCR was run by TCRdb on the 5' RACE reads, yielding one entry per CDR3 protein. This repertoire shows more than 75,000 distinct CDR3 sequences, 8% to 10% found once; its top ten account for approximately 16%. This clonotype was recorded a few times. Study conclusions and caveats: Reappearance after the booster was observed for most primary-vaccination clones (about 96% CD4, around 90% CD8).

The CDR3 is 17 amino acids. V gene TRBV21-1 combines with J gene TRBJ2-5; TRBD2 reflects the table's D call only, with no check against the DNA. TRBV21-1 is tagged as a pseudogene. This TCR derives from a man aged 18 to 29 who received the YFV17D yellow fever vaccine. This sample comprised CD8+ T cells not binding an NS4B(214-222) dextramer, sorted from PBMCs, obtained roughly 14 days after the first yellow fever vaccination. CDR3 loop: CASSKKGLAGGPETQYF. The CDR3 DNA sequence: TGTGCCAGCAGCAAAAAGGGGCTAGCGGGGGGGCCAGAGACCCAGTACTTC.